This T cell receptor (beta chain) was observed in a study of blood T cell repertoires in COVID-19. Study-wide context: Donors in the United States, Italy and Spain gave samples during acute or convalescent COVID-19. PBMCs, B-cell-depleted T cells, or T cells provided the cDNA or gDNA that made up the material.

The CDR3 covers 13 residues. The germline V gene has CDR1 ENHRY and CDR2 SYGVKD. V lost 4 bases and J 6 bases, leaving 12 bases between the germline ends. Authors' processing steps: Cell counts per sample came from amplifying reference gene primers. Sequenced by immunoSEQ multiplex PCR; TCRdb stores in-frame clones only, minus some. That table furnishes V, J and clone size, whereas the DNA furnished D and trimming. The data contain 180,000 or so clones, 87% of them seen just once; the ten biggest clones take up 1.5% to 2%. The chain employs TRBV10-3 and TRBJ1-1; D is perhaps TRBD1 (6 bases). Sequenced material: peripheral blood. The receptor comes from a woman in her forties or fifties with acute or convalescent COVID-19. As DNA, the CDR3 is TGTGCCATCAGTGCTACAGGGACGGCTGAAGCTTTCTTT. Translated: CAISATGTAEAFF.